A single sample is the source of the 15 T cell receptor beta chains below, sequenced in a study of blood T cell repertoires in COVID-19. The table came from immunoSEQ multiplex PCR; TCRdb's copy has only in-frame clones and leaves some out. The sample has some 150,000 clones, about 86% seen once. Sequenced material: peripheral blood. The receptors were sampled from a man between 65 and 85 years old with acute or convalescent COVID-19.

The chain has TRBV10-3 and TRBJ1-1; weak D call: TRBD1 (5 bases). Trimming removed 4 bases from V and 5 bases from J, with 11 bases in between. Germline lookup yields CDR1 ENHRY and CDR2 SYGVKD. The CDR3 sequence is 13 residues long. The CDR3 nucleotides are TGTGCCATCAGTGGGGGGGAGGAAACTGAAGCTTTCTTT. This codes for CAISGGEETEAFF.

The chain is built from TRBV18 and TRBJ1-1, with TRBD1 matching 7 bases. V trimming: 3 bases; J trimming: 1 base; junction bases outside the gene matches: 5. This CDR3 has 15 residues. Germline loops: CDR1 KGHSH, CDR2 LQKENI. CDR3 sequence (DNA): TGTGCCAGCTCACCGCCGACAGGGCCGAACACTGAAGCTTTCTTT. Protein product: CASSPPTGPNTEAFF.

The V and J genes are TRBV6-1 and TRBJ2-1; 7 positions agree with TRBD2. This CDR3 spans 15 amino acids. Germline V lookup: CDR1 MNHNS, CDR2 SASEGT. The V segment lost 3 bases and the J segment 8 bases; nucleotides outside the gene matches: 10. The CDR3 spells CASSESLAGAHEQFF. The CDR3 bases are TGTGCCAGCAGTGAGTCGCTCGCGGGAGCTCATGAGCAGTTCTTC.

V gene TRBV6-2 or TRBV6-3 combines with J gene TRBJ1-1; possible D gene TRBD1, 5 bases. The V gene's germline CDR1 is MNHEY and CDR2 SVGEGT. Trimming shortened V by 3 bases and J by 6 bases, and 8 bases separated the two germline ends. The CDR3 runs 12 residues. CDR3 in amino acids: CASSYQGSEAFF. In DNA, the CDR3 is TGTGCCAGCAGTTATCAGGGCTCTGAAGCTTTCTTT.

This clone was seen just once. The CDR3 protein is CAGSARTSGGTDTQYF. CDR3 nucleotides: TGTGCCGGCTCCGCGAGGACTAGCGGGGGCACAGATACGCAGTATTTT. The rearrangement uses TRBV11-2 and TRBJ2-3; TRBD2 matches 12 bases. V lost 11 bases, J lost 1 base, and 10 bases stayed unmatched. The length of the CDR3 is 16 residues. Germline V gives CDR1 SGHAT, CDR2 FQNNGV. Together with reference TRBV11-2 and TRBJ2-3, the CDR3 gives the full variable domain: EAGVAQSPRYKIIEKRQSVAFWCNPISGHATLYWYQQILGQGPKLLIQFQNNGVVDDSQLPKDRFSAERLKGVDSTLKIQPAKLEDSAVYLCAGSARTSGGTDTQYFGPGTRLTVL.

The DNA of the CDR3 is TGTGCCAGCAGTTCTCGGGAATCTGGGGCCAACGTCCTGACTTTC. This sequence encodes CASSSRESGANVLTF. The chain employs TRBV6-2 or TRBV6-3 and TRBJ2-6; D might be TRBD2 (5 bases). Trimming stripped 4 bases from V and 1 base from J, with 8 bases between. Germline loops: CDR1 MNHEY, CDR2 SVGEGT. This CDR3 region has 15 residues.

The chain uses TRBV28 and TRBJ2-7; D may be TRBD1 (5 bases). Between the trimmed V and J ends, which lost 8 bases and 3 bases, there was a span of 20 bases. The CDR3 is 15 amino acids. The germline CDR1 and CDR2 sequences are MDHEN and SYDVKM. CDR3 in DNA: TGTGCCAGCGGTGTAAGGGCAGGGCCCCTCTACGAGCAGTACTTC. It specifies CASGVRAGPLYEQYF.

The CDR3 protein is CASSQDSGTAYYTEAFF. The CDR3, as DNA: TGTGCCAGCAGCCAAGATTCCGGGACAGCCTATTACACTGAAGCTTTCTTT. This rearrangement joins TRBV14 to TRBJ1-1, with 7 nucleotides matching TRBD1. The CDR3 totals 17 residues. V shed 0 bases, J shed 3 bases, and the junction held 10 bases outside the gene matches. Per the germline V gene, CDR1 is SGHDN and CDR2 is FVKESK.

V gene TRBV29-1 combines with J gene TRBJ1-1, with 7 nucleotides matching TRBD1. Trimming took 4 bases from V and 1 from J; bases not matched to a gene: 12. CDR1 and CDR2 (germline): SQVTM, ANQGSEA. CDR3 length: 16 residues. The CDR3 protein is CSVGDTLWTGNTEAFF. CDR3 nucleotide sequence: TGCAGCGTTGGGGACACGCTATGGACAGGGAACACTGAAGCTTTCTTT.

The chain recombines TRBV4-3 with TRBJ2-2; 12 bases align to TRBD2. The CDR3 has 16 amino acids. V shed 3 bases and J 7 bases; nucleotides not matched to a gene: 6. Looked up from germline, CDR1 is LGHNA and CDR2 is YSLEER. The CDR3 DNA reads TGCGCCAGCAGCCAGCTAGCGGGAGGGCCAGGCGGGGAGCTGTTTTTT. Amino acid sequence: CASSQLAGGPGGELFF.

The CDR3 sequence is CASSRGPTIGYGYTF. CDR3 DNA: TGTGCCAGCAGTCGAGGGCCCACCATTGGGTATGGCTACACCTTC. V is TRBV6-5 and J is TRBJ1-2; D is unresolved. Germline values: CDR1 MNHEY, CDR2 SVGAGI. Trimming pared 5 bases from V and 5 bases from J, leaving 18 bases between. The CDR3 extends over 15 amino acids.

On this clone: At the DNA level, this CDR3 is encoded by other sequences in the same sample as well. The CDR3 DNA reads as TGTGCCAGCAGCCAGGCCGGGAGTTCCTACGAGCAGTACTTC. Residues: CASSQAGSSYEQYF. The V gene is TRBV3-1 (or the pseudogene TRBV3-2), the J gene TRBJ2-7; TRBD2 might be the D (6 bases). Germline V gene data show CDR1 as LGHDT and CDR2 as YNNKEL (reference sequence). This CDR3 has 14 amino acids. V was shortened by 3 bases and J by 1 base, with 10 bases between the two germline ends.

The V gene is TRBV7-3, the J gene TRBJ2-5; TRBD2 agrees at 8 bases. Germline-derived CDR1 and CDR2 are SGHTA and FQGTGA. The CDR3 has 14 residues. J was trimmed by 4 bases and V by 5 bases; bases with no gene match: 6. CDR3 loop: CASSIAGSGETQYF. Written as DNA, the CDR3 is TGTGCCAGCAGCATAGCGGGGTCGGGAGAGACCCAGTACTTC.

The chain joins TRBV29-1 to TRBJ1-5, with 10 bases identical to TRBD1. CDR3 length: 18 residues. Per the germline V gene, CDR1 is SQVTM and CDR2 is ANQGSEA. With 0 bases clipped from V and 0 bases from J, the junction kept 8 bases outside the gene matches. The CDR3 nucleotides are TGCAGCGTTGAAGATTCGGGACAGGGGCACTATAGCAATCAGCCCCAGCATTTT. This codes for CSVEDSGQGHYSNQPQHF. The variable domain in full, completed from reference TRBV29-1 and TRBJ1-5, reads SAVISQKPSRDICQRGTSLTIQCQVDSQVTMMFWYRQQPGQSLTLIATANQGSEATYESGFVIDKFPISRPNLTFSTLTVSNMSPEDSSIYLCSVEDSGQGHYSNQPQHFGDGTRLSIL.

As to this clone: Other DNA sequences in the same sample also yield this CDR3. The chain carries TRBV19 and TRBJ1-5; the D is unclear. The V gene lost 2 bases and the J gene lost 3 bases, with 5 bases spanning the gap. Germline V CDR1 and CDR2: LNHDA, SQIVND (reference sequence). The CDR3 has 13 amino acids. The DNA for the CDR3 is TGTGCCAGTAGTATACAGTCCAATCAGCCCCAGCATTTT. Protein: CASSIQSNQPQHF.